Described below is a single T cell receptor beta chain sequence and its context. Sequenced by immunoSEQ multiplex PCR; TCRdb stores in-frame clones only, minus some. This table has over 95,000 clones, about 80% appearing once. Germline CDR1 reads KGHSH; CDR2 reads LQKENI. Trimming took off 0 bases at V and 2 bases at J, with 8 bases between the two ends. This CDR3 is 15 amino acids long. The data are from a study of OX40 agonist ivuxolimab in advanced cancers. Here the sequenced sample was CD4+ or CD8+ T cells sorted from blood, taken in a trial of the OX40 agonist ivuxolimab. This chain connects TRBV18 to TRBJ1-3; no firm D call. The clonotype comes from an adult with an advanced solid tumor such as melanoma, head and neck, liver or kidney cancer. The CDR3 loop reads CASSPPPYAGNTIYF. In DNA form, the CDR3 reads TGTGCCAGCTCACCACCCCCATACGCTGGAAACACCATATATTTT.